Presented here are 17 T cell receptor beta chains from one specimen sequenced in a study of blood T cell repertoires in COVID-19. This table comes from immunoSEQ multiplex PCR, and its TCRdb copy is limited to in-frame clones, with some not included. The repertoire consists of roughly 180,000 clones, with around three quarters occurring once and the leading ten covering 15% to 20%. Sequencing was carried out using peripheral blood. The receptor source for this set is a man aged 55 to 70 with active or convalescent COVID-19.

CDR3 nucleotide sequence: TGCGCCAGCAGCCCCGGACTAACCTACAATGAGCAGTTCTTC. Translation: CASSPGLTYNEQFF. V is TRBV10-2 and J is TRBJ2-1; D may be TRBD2 (6 bases). V was shortened by 6 bases and J by 2 bases, with 11 bases between the two germline ends. There are 14 residues in the CDR3. Germline V gene lookup returns CDR1 WSHSY and CDR2 SAAADI.

In this sample, this clone turned up a few times. The J gene is TRBJ2-1, the V gene TRBV30; 12 nucleotides line up with TRBD2. Germline CDR1 GTSNPN, CDR2 SVGIG (reference sequence). This CDR3 region has 15 residues. V was pared by 1 base and J by 8 bases, with 6 bases of the junction left unmatched. CDR3 protein: CAWSALTSGSYEQFF. The DNA of the CDR3 is TGTGCCTGGAGTGCTCTGACTAGCGGGAGTTATGAGCAGTTCTTC.

The genes are TRBV5-8 and TRBJ1-4, with TRBD1 matching over 10 bases. J lost 3 bases, V lost 3 bases, and 5 bases had no gene match. The CDR3 extends over 16 amino acids. CDR1 SGHTS and CDR2 YDEGEE come from the germline V gene. The CDR3 region has the DNA TGTGCCAGCAGCTCTCCGGGACAGGGGTCTAATGAAAAACTGTTTTTT. Translated, it gives CASSSPGQGSNEKLFF.

V gene TRBV6-7 combines with J gene TRBJ1-1; maybe TRBD1 (6 bases). TRBV6-7 is given ORF status, its function remaining uncertain. The V end was cut by 11 bases, the J end by 9 bases, with 7 bases between. The CDR3 spans 8 residues. The CDR3 DNA sequence: TGTGCCGGGACAAAAGCTTTCTTT. It translates to CAGTKAFF.

This chain connects TRBV11-2 to TRBJ1-1; no firm D call. The V end was cut by 2 bases, the J end by 10 bases, with 11 bases between. Germline V lookup: CDR1 SGHAT, CDR2 FQNNGV. This CDR3 is 12 amino acids long. CDR3 protein: CASSLPGPGAFF. The CDR3 coding sequence is TGTGCCAGCAGCTTACCGGGTCCGGGAGCTTTCTTT.

The V gene is TRBV3-1 (or the pseudogene TRBV3-2), the J gene TRBJ2-7, with D unclear. Deletions cut 1 base from V and 1 base from J, with 8 bases between. The CDR3 has 14 amino acids. Germline V gives CDR1 LGHDT, CDR2 YNNKEL (reference sequence). CDR3 bases: TGTGCCAGCAGCCAAGGGGCAGATTCCTACGAGCAGTACTTC. Its protein is CASSQGADSYEQYF.

This clone was counted a single time. This chain connects TRBV7-8 to TRBJ2-2; D perhaps matches TRBD2 (6 bases). Germline V lookup: CDR1 SGHVS, CDR2 FQNEAQ. V lost 4 bases to trimming and J lost 3 bases, with 18 bases between them. The CDR3 covers 17 residues. The CDR3 region is CASSSGPSGVYTGELFF. The CDR3 coding sequence is TGTGCCAGCAGCTCGGGTCCTTCGGGAGTATACACCGGGGAGCTGTTTTTT.

This chain connects TRBV7-2 to TRBJ1-2; 9 bases are a match to TRBD1. After removal of 2 bases from V and 0 bases from J, the junction contained 1 base not matched to a gene. The germline V gene encodes CDR1 SGHTA and CDR2 FQGNSA. The CDR3 loop spans 15 amino acids. CDR3 nucleotides: TGTGCCAGCAGCTTAAGGACAGGGGCTAACTATGGCTACACCTTC. Protein: CASSLRTGANYGYTF.

The chain joins TRBV28 to TRBJ2-5, with 7 bases that match TRBD2. There are 15 residues in the CDR3. Trimming took 3 bases from V and 2 from J; bases not matched to a gene: 6. CDR1 is MDHEN and CDR2 is SYDVKM in the germline V gene. Written as DNA, the CDR3 is TGTGCCAGCAGTTTGGGAGGGACGCGACAAGAGACCCAGTACTTC. Translated, it gives CASSLGGTRQETQYF. Based on the CDR3 plus reference TRBV28 and TRBJ2-5, the full variable domain is DVKVTQSSRYLVKRTGEKVFLECVQDMDHENMFWYRQDPGLGLRLIYFSYDVKMKEKGDIPEGYSVSREKKERFSLILESASTNQTSMYLCASSLGGTRQETQYFGPGTRLLVL.

The genes are TRBV2 and TRBJ2-2; 9 positions match TRBD2. From germline, CDR1 is SNHLY and CDR2 FYNNEI. The CDR3 consists of 15 residues. V gave up 6 bases and J gave up 3 bases; unmatched junction bases: 5. CDR3 sequence reads: CASRASGVDTGELFF. CDR3 bases: TGTGCCAGCAGGGCTAGCGGGGTAGACACCGGGGAGCTGTTTTTT.

V and J are TRBV5-1 and TRBJ1-2; TRBD1 matches at 8 bases. The CDR3 length is 15 residues. J gave up 2 bases and V 4 bases, and 7 bases lay outside the gene matches. Per the germline V gene, CDR1 is SGHRS and CDR2 is YFSETQ. The CDR3 sequence: CASSPGQAGNYGYTF. Written as DNA, the CDR3 is TGCGCCAGCAGCCCGGGACAGGCGGGAAACTATGGCTACACCTTC.

The chain couples TRBV11-3 to TRBJ2-7, with TRBD1 identical over 9 bases. V dropped 2 bases and J dropped 4; count of bases not matched to a gene: 6. Germline V gene data show CDR1 as SGHNT and CDR2 as YENEEA. This CDR3 comprises 15 residues. The CDR3, as DNA: TGTGCCAGCAGCTTACAACAGGGGGCAGGTTACGAGCAGTACTTC. It encodes CASSLQQGAGYEQYF.

The chain has TRBV28 and TRBJ1-2, with no clear D. V was shortened by 3 bases and J by 1 base, with 9 bases between the two germline ends. Looked up from germline, CDR1 is MDHEN and CDR2 is SYDVKM. The CDR3 is made up of 14 amino acids. CDR3 in DNA: TGTGCCAGCAGTTTTTTACAGTTTAACTATGGCTACACCTTC. It codes for CASSFLQFNYGYTF.

The chain uses TRBV18 and TRBJ2-2; 8 bases match TRBD1. The CDR3 covers 15 residues. Germline CDR1 and CDR2: KGHSH and LQKENI. The J segment lost 3 bases and the V segment lost 6 bases, leaving 6 bases of the junction unmatched. CDR3 loop: CASSLQGGHTGELFF. Here the CDR3 DNA reads TGTGCCAGCTCGCTACAGGGGGGACACACCGGGGAGCTGTTTTTT.

The chain employs TRBV5-1 and TRBJ2-1, with D perhaps matching TRBD1 (5 bases). Trimming shortened V by 0 bases and J by 7 bases, and 8 bases separated the two germline ends. The CDR3 totals 13 residues. Germline CDR1 reads SGHRS; CDR2 reads YFSETQ. CDR3 DNA: TGCGCCAGCAGCTTGGGACAGCTTAATGAGCAGTTCTTC. Its translation is CASSLGQLNEQFF.

This clone has just one count. V usage is TRBV5-1 and J usage is TRBJ2-5, with TRBD2 identical over 15 bases. Per germline, CDR1 SGHRS and CDR2 YFSETQ. This CDR3 comprises 16 residues. V lost 3 bases to trimming and J lost 1 base; unmatched junction nucleotides: 1. The CDR3 nucleotides are TGCGCCAGCAGCTGGGGACTAGCGGGAGGCCAAGAGACCCAGTACTTC. This gives the protein CASSWGLAGGQETQYF.

The CDR3 nucleotides are TGCGCCAGCAGCTTGATGGGGACAACGAACACCGGGGAGCTGTTTTTT. This codes for CASSLMGTTNTGELFF. The chain recombines TRBV5-1 with TRBJ2-2; a possible D gene is TRBD1 (6 bases). Germline CDR1 SGHRS, CDR2 YFSETQ. The CDR3 is 16 residues long. V was shortened by 1 base and J by 0 bases, with 10 bases between the two germline ends.